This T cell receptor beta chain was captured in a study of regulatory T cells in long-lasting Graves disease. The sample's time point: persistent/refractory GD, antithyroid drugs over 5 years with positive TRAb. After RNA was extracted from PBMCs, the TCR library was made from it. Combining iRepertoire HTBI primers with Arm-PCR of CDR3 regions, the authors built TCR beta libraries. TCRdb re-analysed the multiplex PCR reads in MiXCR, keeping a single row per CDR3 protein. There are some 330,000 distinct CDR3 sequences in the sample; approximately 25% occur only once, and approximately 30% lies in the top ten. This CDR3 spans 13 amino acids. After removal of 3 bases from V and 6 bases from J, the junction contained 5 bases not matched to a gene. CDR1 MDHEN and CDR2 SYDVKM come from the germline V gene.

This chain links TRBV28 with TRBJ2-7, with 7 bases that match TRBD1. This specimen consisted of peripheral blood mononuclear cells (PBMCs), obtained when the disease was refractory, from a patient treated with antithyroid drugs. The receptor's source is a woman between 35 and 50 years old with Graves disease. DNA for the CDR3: TGTGCCAGCAGTTTTTGGGACAGCGCCGAGCAGTACTTC. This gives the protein CASSFWDSAEQYF.